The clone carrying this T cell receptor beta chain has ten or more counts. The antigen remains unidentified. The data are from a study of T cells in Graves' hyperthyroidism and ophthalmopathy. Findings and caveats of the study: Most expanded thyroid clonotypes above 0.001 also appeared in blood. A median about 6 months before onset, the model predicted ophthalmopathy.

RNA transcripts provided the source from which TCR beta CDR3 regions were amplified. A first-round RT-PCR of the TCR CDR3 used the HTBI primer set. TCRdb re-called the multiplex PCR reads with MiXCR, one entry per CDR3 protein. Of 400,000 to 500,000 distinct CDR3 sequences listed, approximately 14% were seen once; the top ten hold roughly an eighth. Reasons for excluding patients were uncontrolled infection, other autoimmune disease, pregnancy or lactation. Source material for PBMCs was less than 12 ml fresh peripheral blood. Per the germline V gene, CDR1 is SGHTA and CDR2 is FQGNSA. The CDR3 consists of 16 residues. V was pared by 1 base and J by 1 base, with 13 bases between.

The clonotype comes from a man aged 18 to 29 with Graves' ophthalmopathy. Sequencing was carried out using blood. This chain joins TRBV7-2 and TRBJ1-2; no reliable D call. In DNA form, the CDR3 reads TGTGCCAGCAGCTTAGGTCGGTGGGGATATAACTATGGCTACACCTTC. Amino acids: CASSLGRWGYNYGYTF.